This TCR beta chain was found in a study of response to subunit inactivated influenza vaccine. Broader study findings: The authors proposed limited new T cell recruitment per seasonal influenza vaccination.

The length of the CDR3 is 13 residues. The V and J ends lost 0 bases and 4 bases, in that order; junction bases with no gene match: 0. Germline lookup yields CDR1 SEHNR and CDR2 FQNEAQ (reference sequence). Using its own MiXCR run on the RT-PCR reads, TCRdb lists one record per CDR3 protein. The sample includes roughly 700,000 distinct CDR3 sequences, more than 15% seen only once; the top ten take roughly 10%. This clonotype has a count of ten or more. Its antigen is undetermined. The source is a man aged 50 to 59 who received an inactivated influenza vaccine. This chain links TRBV7-9 with TRBJ2-7; 7 bases line up with TRBD2. The sequencing here drew on PBMCs from blood, taken approximately 12 days after vaccination. The CDR3 region has the DNA TGTGCCAGCAGCTTAGCGGGGGGGTACGAGCAGTACTTC. Its protein is CASSLAGGYEQYF.